This T cell receptor (beta chain) was found in a study of TIL therapy for anti-PD-1-resistant metastatic lung cancer. For the study at large: Progressing patients received lymphodepletion, expanded TIL infusion and IL-2.

This was the immunoSEQ v3 assay. Libraries were sequenced to 2 million to 2.5 million read pairs (survey) or roughly 5-6.5 million (deep). TCRdb's table, derived via immunoSEQ multiplex PCR, lists solely in-frame clones and lacks some. The sample holds more than 45,000 clones; 80% to 90% are singletons and the top ten take approximately 2.8%. CDR1 is MNHEY, CDR2 SMNVEV, per germline (reference sequence). V dropped 4 bases and J dropped 4; count of bases not matched to a gene: 3. CDR3 length: 13 amino acids. Time point noted: pre-treatment sample, taken before nivolumab and TIL therapy. Stage 4 NSCLC adults joined between 2017 and 2020. This clone was detected only once.

The rearrangement links TRBV27 to TRBJ1-1, with 7 bases that match TRBD1. The sequencing used blood, collected at baseline. This TCR was recovered from a person between 25 and 79 years old with non-small cell lung cancer. This chain's CDR3 is CASSYRGGTEAFF. DNA of the CDR3: TGTGCCAGCAGTTACAGGGGAGGCACTGAAGCTTTCTTT.